This TCR beta chain was recovered during a study of cytomegalovirus exposure and HLA in healthy donors. Study findings and constraints: It was taken for granted in presence/absence analyses that sequencing depth across donors was roughly uniform.

Concerning this clone: The target antigen is unknown.

CDR3 length: 14 residues. CDR1 SGHNT and CDR2 YENEEA come from the germline V gene. V was cut by 5 bases and J by 1 base, with 12 bases left in between. This PCR relied on a set of 60 Vbeta primers and 13 Jbeta primers. The table came from immunoSEQ multiplex PCR; TCRdb's copy has only in-frame clones and leaves some out. The sample yields more than 100,000 clones, roughly 69% seen once. This receptor was taken from a woman in her forties in good health and CMV-seropositive. Sequencing was carried out using PBMCs. The chain couples TRBV11-3 to TRBJ2-7; D gene uncertain. The CDR3 DNA reads TGTGCCAGCAGCCCACGACACAGTTCCTACGAGCAGTACTTC. It codes for CASSPRHSSYEQYF.